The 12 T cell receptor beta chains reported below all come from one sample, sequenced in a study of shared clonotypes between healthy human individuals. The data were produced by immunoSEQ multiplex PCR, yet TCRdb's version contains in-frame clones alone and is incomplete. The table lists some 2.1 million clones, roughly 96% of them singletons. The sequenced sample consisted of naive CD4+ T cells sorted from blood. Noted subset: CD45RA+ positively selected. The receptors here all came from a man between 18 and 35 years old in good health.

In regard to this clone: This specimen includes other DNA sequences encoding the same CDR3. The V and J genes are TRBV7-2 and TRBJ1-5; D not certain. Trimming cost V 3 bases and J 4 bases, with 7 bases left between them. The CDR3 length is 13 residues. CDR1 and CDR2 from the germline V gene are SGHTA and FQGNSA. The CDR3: CASSLRGNQPQHF. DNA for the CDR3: TGTGCCAGCAGCTTGCGCGGGAATCAGCCCCAGCATTTT.

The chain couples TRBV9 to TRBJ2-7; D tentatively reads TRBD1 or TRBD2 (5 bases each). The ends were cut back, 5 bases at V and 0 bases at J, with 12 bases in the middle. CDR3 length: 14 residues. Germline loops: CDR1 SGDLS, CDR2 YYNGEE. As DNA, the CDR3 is TGTGCCAGCAGTGGGGCGGGTTCCTCCTACGAGCAGTACTTC. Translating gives CASSGAGSSYEQYF.

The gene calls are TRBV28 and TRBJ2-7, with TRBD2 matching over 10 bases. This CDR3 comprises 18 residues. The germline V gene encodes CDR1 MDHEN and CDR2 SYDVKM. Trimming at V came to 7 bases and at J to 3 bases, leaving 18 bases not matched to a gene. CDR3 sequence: CASTPIGASGGLHYEQYF. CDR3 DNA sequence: TGTGCCAGCACGCCCATCGGGGCTAGCGGGGGTTTACACTACGAGCAGTACTTC.

As DNA, the CDR3 is TGCGCCAGCAGCAACCCGGGGCAGTTCCAAGAGACCCAGTACTTC. Its protein product is CASSNPGQFQETQYF. The V gene is TRBV5-1, the J gene TRBJ2-5, with D tentatively TRBD1 or TRBD2 (5 bases each). This CDR3 has 15 residues. CDR1 and CDR2 from the germline V gene are SGHRS and YFSETQ. Trimming cost V 4 bases and J 1 base, with 14 bases left between them.

The CDR3 here is CASSLAGVTEAFF. In DNA form, the CDR3 reads TGTGCCAGCAGCTTAGCAGGGGTTACTGAAGCTTTCTTT. The chain recombines TRBV7-6 with TRBJ1-1; D possibly corresponds to TRBD1 (5 bases). The CDR3 covers 13 residues. V shed 0 bases and J shed 5 bases, with 7 bases lying between them. CDR1 and CDR2 (germline): SGHVS, FNYEAQ.

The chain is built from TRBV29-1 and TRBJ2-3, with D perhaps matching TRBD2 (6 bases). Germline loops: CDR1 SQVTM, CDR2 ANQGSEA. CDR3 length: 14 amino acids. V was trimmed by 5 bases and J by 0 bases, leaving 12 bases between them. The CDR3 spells CSVFQGLSTDTQYF. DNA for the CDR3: TGCAGCGTTTTCCAGGGACTTAGCACAGATACGCAGTATTTT.

The CDR3 loop is CSVDTGGAPEAFF. The CDR3 DNA follows: TGCAGCGTCGATACAGGGGGCGCGCCTGAAGCTTTCTTT. The gene calls are TRBV29-1 and TRBJ1-1; 9 bases map to TRBD1. The CDR3 runs 13 residues. Per the germline V gene, CDR1 is SQVTM and CDR2 is ANQGSEA. J was trimmed by 6 bases and V by 6 bases; bases with no gene match: 8. Supplemented by reference TRBV29-1 and TRBJ1-1, the full variable domain reads SAVISQKPSRDICQRGTSLTIQCQVDSQVTMMFWYRQQPGQSLTLIATANQGSEATYESGFVIDKFPISRPNLTFSTLTVSNMSPEDSSIYLCSVDTGGAPEAFFGQGTRLTVV.

CDR3 sequence reads: CASSLQLPTDTQYF. Written as DNA, the CDR3 is TGCGCCAGCAGCTTGCAGCTGCCCACAGATACGCAGTATTTT. The J gene is TRBJ2-3, the V gene TRBV5-1; D call uncertain. This CDR3 comprises 14 residues. Trimming shortened V by 1 base and J by 2 bases, and 8 bases separated the two germline ends. In germline, CDR1 is SGHRS, CDR2 YFSETQ.

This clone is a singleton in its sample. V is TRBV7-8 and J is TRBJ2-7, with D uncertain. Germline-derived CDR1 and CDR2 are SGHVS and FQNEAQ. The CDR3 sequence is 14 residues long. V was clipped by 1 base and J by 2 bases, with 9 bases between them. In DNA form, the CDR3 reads TGTGCCAGCAGCTTAGGTCTGGGAACCTACGAGCAGTACTTC. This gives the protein CASSLGLGTYEQYF.

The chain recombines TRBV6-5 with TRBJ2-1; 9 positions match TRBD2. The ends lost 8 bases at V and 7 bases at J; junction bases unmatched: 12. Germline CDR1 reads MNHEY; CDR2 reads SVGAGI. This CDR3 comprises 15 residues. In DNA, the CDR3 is TGTGCCAGCGGCCAGGCGGCTAGCGGGAAAAATGAGCAGTTCTTC. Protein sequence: CASGQAASGKNEQFF.

This CDR3 reads CAWSVVLAGAGELFF. In nucleotides, the CDR3 is TGTGCCTGGAGTGTGGTACTAGCTGGAGCCGGGGAGCTGTTTTTT. The chain couples TRBV30 to TRBJ2-2; D may be TRBD2 (6 bases). This CDR3 comprises 15 residues. V lost 0 bases and J lost 6, with 14 bases in between. Germline loops: CDR1 GTSNPN, CDR2 SVGIG (reference sequence).

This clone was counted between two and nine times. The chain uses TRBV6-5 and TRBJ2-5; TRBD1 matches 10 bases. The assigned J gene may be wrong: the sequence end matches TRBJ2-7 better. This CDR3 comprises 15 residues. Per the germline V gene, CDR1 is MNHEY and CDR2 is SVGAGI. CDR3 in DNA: TGTGCCAGCAGTTACTCAGGACAGGGGGCCTACGAGCAGTACTTC. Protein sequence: CASSYSGQGAYEQYF.